The 26 T cell receptor beta chains below all came from one sample that was sequenced in a study of type 1 regulatory T cells. TCRdb independently ran MiXCR on the reads; one entry per CDR3 protein. The repertoire holds over 55,000 distinct CDR3 sequences, with around 49% as singletons. These receptors' antigens are unknown. What was sequenced was cultured non-Tr1 T cells, either the whole culture or a sorted T cell fraction (not recorded which). Every receptor here comes from a human donor in good health.

The rearrangement links TRBV5-1 to TRBJ2-7; 7 bases are a match to TRBD2. The V and J ends lost 3 bases and 3 bases, in that order; junction bases with no gene match: 9. The CDR3 has 15 amino acids. Germline values: CDR1 SGHRS, CDR2 YFSETQ. As DNA, the CDR3 is TGCGCCAGCAGCTCTACGGGGGGTCGTCGCTACGAGCAGTACTTC. This codes for CASSSTGGRRYEQYF.

This clonotype was seen only a few times. This chain connects TRBV5-1 to TRBJ2-5; 14 bases are shared with TRBD2. This CDR3 has 16 residues. Germline V gene data show CDR1 as SGHRS and CDR2 as YFSETQ. Trimming at V came to 2 bases and at J to 4 bases, leaving 4 bases not matched to a gene. This chain's CDR3 is CASSFGLAGGGETQYF. CDR3 nucleotides: TGCGCCAGCAGCTTCGGACTAGCGGGGGGCGGAGAGACCCAGTACTTC. The complete variable domain, with remaining parts taken from reference TRBV5-1 and TRBJ2-5, reads KAGVTQTPRYLIKTRGQQVTLSCSPISGHRSVSWYQQTPGQGLQFLFEYFSETQRNKGNFPGRFSGRQFSNSRSEMNVSTLELGDSALYLCASSFGLAGGGETQYFGPGTRLLVL.

The rearrangement links TRBV5-1 to TRBJ1-2, with D perhaps matching TRBD1 (5 bases). This CDR3 region has 16 residues. Per the germline V gene, CDR1 is SGHRS and CDR2 is YFSETQ. V lost 4 bases and J 4 bases, leaving 20 bases between the germline ends. The CDR3 nucleotides read TGCGCCAGCAGCCCGGATATCGGGGCGCGCGGCTATGGCTACACCTTC. Translating gives CASSPDIGARGYGYTF.

This clonotype occurred a few times. This chain uses TRBV20-1 with TRBJ2-3, with TRBD1 matching over 8 bases. The germline CDR1 and CDR2 sequences are DFQATT and SNEGSKA (reference sequence). This CDR3 has 14 amino acids. Trimming took 8 bases from V and 0 from J; bases not matched to a gene: 7. CDR3 sequence: CSTWDRSSTDTQYF. DNA of the CDR3: TGCAGTACTTGGGACAGGTCTAGCACAGATACGCAGTATTTT.

In this sample, this clonotype turned up a few times. V usage is TRBV2 and J usage is TRBJ2-3; D possibly matches TRBD1 or TRBD2 (6 bases each). Germline V CDR1 and CDR2: SNHLY, FYNNEI. V lost 11 bases and J lost 2, with 11 bases in between. The CDR3 has 12 amino acids. CDR3 amino acids: CAGRDNTDTQYF. In nucleotides, the CDR3 is TGTGCCGGGCGGGACAACACAGATACGCAGTATTTT.

V is TRBV12-3 or TRBV12-4 and J is TRBJ2-7; unclear D gene. The CDR3 spans 14 residues. Trimming took off 6 bases at V and 3 bases at J, with 15 bases between the two ends. CDR3 sequence reads: CASSPDNRFYEQYF. The CDR3 nucleotides are TGTGCCAGCAGCCCTGACAACCGCTTCTACGAGCAGTACTTC.

This clonotype was observed at least ten times. This chain joins TRBV6-5 and TRBJ2-5; 9 nucleotides agree with TRBD1. The ends lost 5 bases at V and 4 bases at J; junction bases unmatched: 8. CDR1 is MNHEY and CDR2 is SVGAGI in the germline V gene. This CDR3 is built from 15 residues. The CDR3 DNA reads as TGTGCCAGCAGTAACCGGGACAGGGCTCGAGAGACCCAGTACTTC. Translating it yields CASSNRDRARETQYF.

V and J are TRBV5-1 and TRBJ2-2, with D maybe TRBD1 (5 bases). V lost 4 bases to trimming and J lost 0 bases, with 10 bases between them. The CDR3 totals 15 residues. The germline CDR1 and CDR2 sequences are SGHRS and YFSETQ. DNA for the CDR3: TGCGCCAGCAGCCTACAGGCTCCGAACACCGGGGAGCTGTTTTTT. Translated, it gives CASSLQAPNTGELFF.

The genes are TRBV3-1 and TRBJ2-7; 9 nucleotides line up with TRBD1. CDR3 size: 16 residues. Germline CDR1 is LGHDT and CDR2 is YNNKEL (reference sequence). J gave up 2 bases and V 3 bases, and 8 bases lay outside the gene matches. CDR3 sequence reads: CASSQSRDRVPYEQYF. CDR3 nucleotide sequence: TGTGCCAGCAGCCAGTCCCGGGACAGGGTCCCCTACGAGCAGTACTTC.

In its sample, this clonotype was seen once. The gene calls are TRBV11-2 and TRBJ1-1, with D hard to call. The V gene's germline CDR1 is SGHAT and CDR2 FQNNGV. The CDR3 is made up of 15 amino acids. The V end lost 0 bases, the J end lost 0 bases, and 8 bases lay between the germline ends. Here the CDR3 DNA reads TGTGCCAGCAGCTTAGAGCGGCTTCTGAACACTGAAGCTTTCTTT. As protein: CASSLERLLNTEAFF.

This clonotype was detected a few times. This chain uses TRBV5-1 with TRBJ2-5; D possibly corresponds to TRBD2 (6 bases). The CDR3 is 15 amino acids. Trimming removed 4 bases at V and 5 bases at J, with 18 bases between. The V gene's germline CDR1 is SGHRS and CDR2 YFSETQ. CDR3 loop: CASSVDRGNPETQYF. CDR3 bases: TGCGCCAGCAGCGTGGATCGGGGGAACCCGGAGACCCAGTACTTC. The full variable domain, completed using reference TRBV5-1 and TRBJ2-5, is KAGVTQTPRYLIKTRGQQVTLSCSPISGHRSVSWYQQTPGQGLQFLFEYFSETQRNKGNFPGRFSGRQFSNSRSEMNVSTLELGDSALYLCASSVDRGNPETQYFGPGTRLLVL.

The chain couples TRBV10-2 to TRBJ2-6, with D perhaps matching TRBD1 or TRBD2 (5 bases each). Germline CDR1 is WSHSY and CDR2 is SAAADI. The CDR3 has 16 amino acids. The V and J ends lost 0 bases and 3 bases respectively, with 9 bases between them. As DNA, the CDR3 is TGCGCCAGCAGTGAGTCGCAGGGACGTGGGGCCAACGTCCTGACTTTC. Protein product: CASSESQGRGANVLTF.

The rearrangement joins TRBV20-1 to TRBJ1-2; D is unclear. The CDR3 covers 15 residues. Trimming shortened V by 6 bases and J by 5 bases, and 22 bases separated the two germline ends. CDR1 is DFQATT, CDR2 SNEGSKA, per germline (reference sequence). The CDR3 protein is CSARYGPIQIYGYTF. CDR3 bases: TGCAGTGCCCGCTATGGCCCAATACAGATATATGGCTACACCTTC.

The chain uses TRBV19 and TRBJ2-2; D may match TRBD1 or TRBD2 (5 bases each). V was trimmed by 3 bases and J by 3 bases, leaving 8 bases between them. There are 14 residues in the CDR3. The germline V gene encodes CDR1 LNHDA and CDR2 SQIVND (reference sequence). Here the CDR3 reads CASSIGAHTGELFF. For the CDR3, the DNA is TGTGCCAGTAGTATCGGGGCTCACACCGGGGAGCTGTTTTTT.

This clonotype appeared once. The chain carries TRBV7-9 and TRBJ1-6, with D possibly matching TRBD1 (6 bases). Germline V gene lookup returns CDR1 SEHNR and CDR2 FQNEAQ (reference sequence). V gave up 8 bases and J gave up 10 bases, with 21 bases separating them. The CDR3 runs 15 residues. The CDR3 loop is CASSVRLQGGSPLHF. DNA for the CDR3: TGTGCCAGCTCCGTAAGGTTACAGGGCGGATCACCCCTCCACTTT.

The table lists this clonotype with a few counts. The chain uses TRBV6-1 and TRBJ2-5, with TRBD2 matching over 12 bases. Germline CDR1 is MNHNS and CDR2 is SASEGT. This CDR3 contains 15 residues. V was clipped by 6 bases and J by 3 bases; unmatched bases: 5. CDR3 bases: TGTGCCAGCAGGTCGGGACTAGCGGGCGAAGAGACCCAGTACTTC. Its protein is CASRSGLAGEETQYF.

This clonotype has more than one count but fewer than ten. V and J are TRBV12-3 or TRBV12-4 and TRBJ2-3, with D possibly matching TRBD2 (6 bases). The CDR3 consists of 13 residues. Trimming stripped 6 bases from V and 4 bases from J, with 11 bases between. The CDR3 loop is CASSPGTSDTQYF. The CDR3 DNA follows: TGTGCCAGCAGCCCCGGGACTTCAGATACGCAGTATTTT.

This clonotype has more than one count but fewer than ten. This chain uses TRBV6-6 with TRBJ2-5, with D unresolved. Per germline, CDR1 MNHNY and CDR2 SVGAGI (reference sequence). CDR3 length equals 13 residues. The V end was cut by 6 bases, the J end by 1 base, with 9 bases between. CDR3 sequence: CASSVFGQETQYF. The CDR3 DNA is TGTGCCAGCAGCGTTTTTGGCCAAGAGACCCAGTACTTC.

V usage is TRBV11-2 and J usage is TRBJ2-4; D unclear. Germline values: CDR1 SGHAT, CDR2 FQNNGV. Trimming stripped 2 bases from V and 8 bases from J, with 10 bases between. CDR3 length: 13 residues. The CDR3 sequence: CASSLWSEHIQYF. The CDR3, as DNA: TGTGCCAGCAGCTTATGGAGCGAACACATTCAGTACTTC.

This clonotype was detected only a few times. This sequence joins TRBV29-1 and TRBJ1-1; possibly TRBD1 for D (6 bases). Trimming pared 4 bases from V and 2 bases from J, leaving 14 bases between. Per germline, CDR1 SQVTM and CDR2 ANQGSEA. This CDR3 comprises 14 residues. The chain's CDR3 is CSVGGQKSNTEAFF. The CDR3 nucleotides read TGCAGCGTTGGGGGACAAAAAAGTAACACTGAAGCTTTCTTT.

This clonotype was counted a few times. The rearrangement uses TRBV18 and TRBJ2-2; tentatively, D is TRBD1 (5 bases). V was trimmed by 2 bases and J by 1 base, leaving 8 bases between them. Germline values: CDR1 KGHSH, CDR2 LQKENI. CDR3 length: 15 amino acids. The CDR3 region has the DNA TGTGCCAGCTCACCAAGGCAGGGGAACACCGGGGAGCTGTTTTTT. Its protein product is CASSPRQGNTGELFF.

This clonotype came up a few times. The V gene is TRBV4-1, the J gene TRBJ2-7; D is ambiguous. The V gene lost 4 bases and the J gene lost 0 bases, with 10 bases spanning the gap. The CDR3 has 14 amino acids. Germline CDR1 and CDR2: MGHRA and YSYEKL. CDR3 sequence: CASSPRGSSYEQYF. CDR3 coding DNA: TGCGCCAGCAGCCCGCGAGGCAGCTCCTACGAGCAGTACTTC.

This clonotype was observed a single time. The rearrangement links TRBV6-1 to TRBJ1-2; TRBD1 matches at 9 bases. The CDR3 runs 14 residues. V trimming: 6 bases; J trimming: 3 bases; junction bases outside the gene matches: 5. Germline CDR1 MNHNS, CDR2 SASEGT. The CDR3 here is CASRYRGRDYGYTF. The CDR3 bases are TGTGCCAGCAGATACAGGGGGCGGGACTATGGCTACACCTTC.

This clonotype came up a few times. The V call is TRBV12-3 or TRBV12-4, the J call TRBJ1-4; 7 bases map to TRBD1. V shed 10 bases and J 7 bases; nucleotides not matched to a gene: 12. This CDR3 contains 14 residues. The CDR3 nucleotides are TGTGCCACACGACGGACCAGGGGGGGTGAAAAACTGTTTTTT. Protein: CATRRTRGGEKLFF.

The rearrangement joins TRBV12-3 or TRBV12-4 to TRBJ1-5; D might be TRBD1 (6 bases). This CDR3 comprises 14 residues. V lost 7 bases and J 5 bases, leaving 15 bases between the germline ends. CDR3 sequence: CASTHRAPDQPQHF. DNA for the CDR3: TGTGCCAGCACCCACAGGGCTCCGGATCAGCCCCAGCATTTT.

Comments on this clonotype: Just one base apart from a much larger clone, this may be a read error. V usage is TRBV5-5 and J usage is TRBJ1-6; D not resolved. The CDR3 totals 15 residues. The germline CDR1 and CDR2 sequences are SGHKS and YYEKEE (reference sequence). V was trimmed by 4 bases and J by 18 bases, leaving 26 bases between them. The chain's CDR3 is CASSGWPNDLETPHF. The CDR3 DNA reads as TGTGCCAGCAGCGGGTGGCCGAACGACCTAGAAACCCCCCACTTT.